Listed below are T cell receptor beta chains from one sample, sequenced in a study of liver allograft versus peripheral blood T cells. In TCRdb, the reads were re-called with MiXCR into one record per CDR3 protein. The sample lists around 16,000 distinct CDR3 sequences; 20% to 25% were seen once. These receptors all come from a human patient who had a liver transplant. A share of the T cells may be of graft donor origin. Each CDR3 is given with its conserved first and last residue. Each record gives: CDR3 protein, CDR3 DNA, D gene, J gene, V gene, clone size. A D gene is named only where the DNA matches it firmly. Only some rows state a clone size, as once, few, many or a class for expanded clones.

CDR3 protein: CASSYSISGGSDQPQHF
CDR3 DNA: TGTGCCAGCAGTTACTCGATAAGTGGAGGTAGCGATCAGCCCCAGCATTTT
D gene: -
J gene: TRBJ1-5
V gene: TRBV6-2/TRBV6-3
clone size: -

CDR3 protein: CASMGQGGSPLHF
CDR3 DNA: TGTGCCAGCATGGGACAGGGCGGATCACCCCTCCACTTT
D gene: TRBD1
J gene: TRBJ1-6
V gene: TRBV28
clone size: few

CDR3 protein: CASSASRGQYGYTF
CDR3 DNA: TGTGCCAGCAGTGCCTCGCGGGGTCAATATGGCTACACCTTC
D gene: -
J gene: TRBJ1-2
V gene: TRBV28
clone size: -

CDR3 protein: CASSRGGQGREKLFF
CDR3 DNA: TGTGCCAGCAGCAGGGGGGGACAGGGACGGGAAAAACTGTTTTTT
D gene: TRBD1
J gene: TRBJ1-4
V gene: TRBV7-2
clone size: medium-sized

CDR3 protein: CASSPTSGPYNEQFF
CDR3 DNA: TGTGCCAGCTCACCGACTAGCGGGCCCTACAATGAGCAGTTCTTC
D gene: TRBD2
J gene: TRBJ2-1
V gene: TRBV18
clone size: medium-sized

CDR3 protein: CASSSRGELNTEAFF
CDR3 DNA: TGTGCCAGCTCATCTCGGGGGGAGCTGAACACTGAAGCTTTCTTT
D gene: -
J gene: TRBJ1-1
V gene: TRBV18
clone size: medium-sized

CDR3 protein: CASSVAEGPETQYF
CDR3 DNA: TGTGCCAGCAGCGTAGCGGAAGGTCCGGAGACCCAGTACTTC
D gene: -
J gene: TRBJ2-5
V gene: TRBV9
clone size: few

CDR3 protein: CASSQTGPETQYF
CDR3 DNA: TGTGCCAGCAGTCAAACAGGACCGGAGACCCAGTACTTC
D gene: -
J gene: TRBJ2-5
V gene: TRBV6-2/TRBV6-3
clone size: -

CDR3 protein: CASSDWGANEQFF
CDR3 DNA: TGTGCCAGCAGTGATTGGGGCGCAAATGAGCAGTTCTTC
D gene: -
J gene: TRBJ2-1
V gene: TRBV25-1
clone size: -

CDR3 protein: CASSPLAGGTYEQYF
CDR3 DNA: TGTGCCAGCAGCCCCCTAGCGGGAGGAACCTACGAGCAGTACTTC
D gene: TRBD2
J gene: TRBJ2-7
V gene: TRBV7-4
clone size: few

CDR3 protein: CASSEIPGAGDTQYF
CDR3 DNA: TGTGCCAGCAGTGAAATCCCGGGGGCCGGGGATACGCAGTATTTT
D gene: -
J gene: TRBJ2-3
V gene: TRBV6-1
clone size: -

CDR3 protein: CASSRTGVVGQPQHF
CDR3 DNA: TGTGCCAGTAGCCGGACAGGGGTTGTTGGACAGCCCCAGCATTTT
D gene: TRBD1
J gene: TRBJ1-5
V gene: TRBV19
clone size: many

CDR3 protein: CATSRVHQNGNQPQHF
CDR3 DNA: TGTGCCACCAGCAGAGTCCACCAGAACGGCAATCAGCCCCAGCATTTT
D gene: -
J gene: TRBJ1-5
V gene: TRBV15
clone size: few

CDR3 protein: CAWSATVYGYTF
CDR3 DNA: TGTGCCTGGAGTGCCACAGTATATGGCTACACCTTC
D gene: -
J gene: TRBJ1-2
V gene: TRBV30
clone size: few

CDR3 protein: CASRPGQGNTEAFF
CDR3 DNA: TGTGCCAGCAGGCCGGGACAGGGAAACACTGAAGCTTTCTTT
D gene: TRBD1
J gene: TRBJ1-1
V gene: TRBV12-3/TRBV12-4
clone size: few

CDR3 protein: CASAHGGGGMVAEAFF
CDR3 DNA: TGTGCCAGCGCCCACGGAGGAGGGGGGATGGTGGCTGAAGCTTTCTTT
D gene: -
J gene: TRBJ1-1
V gene: TRBV5-6
clone size: many

CDR3 protein: CASSSRPDSQETQYF
CDR3 DNA: TGTGCCAGCAGCTCCCGACCCGACAGCCAAGAGACCCAGTACTTC
D gene: -
J gene: TRBJ2-5
V gene: TRBV7-2
clone size: -

CDR3 protein: CASSPISGSEKLFF
CDR3 DNA: TGTGCCAGCAGCCCCATTTCGGGAAGTGAAAAACTGTTTTTT
D gene: -
J gene: TRBJ1-4
V gene: TRBV6-5
clone size: few

CDR3 protein: CASSIQQGSYNEQFF
CDR3 DNA: TGTGCCAGTAGTATTCAGCAGGGATCCTACAATGAGCAGTTCTTC
D gene: -
J gene: TRBJ2-1
V gene: TRBV19
clone size: few

CDR3 protein: CASSSGTFYNEQFF
CDR3 DNA: TGTGCCAGCAGCTCCGGGACTTTCTACAATGAGCAGTTCTTC
D gene: -
J gene: TRBJ2-1
V gene: TRBV11-2
clone size: -